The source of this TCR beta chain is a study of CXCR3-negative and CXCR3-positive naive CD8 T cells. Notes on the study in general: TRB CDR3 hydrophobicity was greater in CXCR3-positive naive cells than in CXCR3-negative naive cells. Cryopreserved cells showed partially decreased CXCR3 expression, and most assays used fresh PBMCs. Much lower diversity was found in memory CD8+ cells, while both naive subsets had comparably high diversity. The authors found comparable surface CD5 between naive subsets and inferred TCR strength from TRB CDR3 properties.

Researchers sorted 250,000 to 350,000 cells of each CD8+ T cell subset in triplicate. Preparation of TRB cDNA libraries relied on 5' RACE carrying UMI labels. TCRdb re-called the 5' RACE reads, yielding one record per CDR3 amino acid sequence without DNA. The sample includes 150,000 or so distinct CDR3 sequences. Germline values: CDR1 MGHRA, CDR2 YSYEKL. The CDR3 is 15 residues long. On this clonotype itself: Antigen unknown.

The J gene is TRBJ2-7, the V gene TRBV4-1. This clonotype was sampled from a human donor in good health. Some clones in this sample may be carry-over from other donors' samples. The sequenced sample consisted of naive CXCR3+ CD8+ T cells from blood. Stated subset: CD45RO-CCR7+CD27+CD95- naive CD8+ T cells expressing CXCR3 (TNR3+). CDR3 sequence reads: CASSPESGRANEQYF.